The source of this T cell receptor beta chain is a study of shared T cell receptors in the human thymus. This CDR3 region has 13 residues. Germline V gene sequence: CDR1 SGHTA, CDR2 FQGNSA. V lost 5 bases and J 0 bases, leaving 7 bases between the germline ends. TCRdb's copy holds only in-frame clones and misses some; the assay was immunoSEQ multiplex PCR. The repertoire holds hundreds of thousands of clones, with around 78% as singletons. In addition, the sample was reused for a study of human thymus T cells. That report notes: Resections removed during corrective heart surgery provided the thymus tissue used. The authors found apparently biased V and J gene usage in thymic and blood repertoires. As related research reported, thymic repertoires overlapped highly among unrelated individuals.

The chain couples TRBV7-2 to TRBJ1-2; D ambiguous. Sequenced sample: thymocytes. The source is a boy under two years old with a congenital heart defect. CDR3: CASSPVANYGYTF. The CDR3 coding sequence is TGTGCCAGCAGCCCGGTAGCTAACTATGGCTACACCTTC.